This TCR beta chain was sequenced for a study of blood T cells in healthy people across ages. With a J-beta primer mix and a sample-barcoded 5' primer, a second PCR ran about 7 to 12 cycles. Each TCR beta cDNA got a 12-nucleotide random molecular identifier. No fewer than 3 million CDR3-containing paired-end reads came from each sample. TCRdb re-analysed the 5' RACE reads in MiXCR, keeping a single row per CDR3 protein. The sample includes approximately 810,000 distinct CDR3 sequences, more than 25% of them seen just once. CDR1 is LNHDA and CDR2 is SQIVND in the germline V gene (reference sequence). J gave up 5 bases and V 6 bases, and 12 bases lay outside the gene matches. CDR3 length: 15 residues.

This rearrangement joins TRBV19 to TRBJ1-2, with 7 bases aligning to TRBD1. This receptor was taken from a woman older than 75 in good health. The sequenced material came from blood. Written as DNA, the CDR3 is TGTGCCAGTAGCCATAGGGGGCGCGGAGAGTATGGCTACACCTTC. It is translated as CASSHRGRGEYGYTF.